The 12 T cell receptor beta chains below were found in one sample sequenced in a study of blood T cells in healthy people across ages. Through a sample-barcoded 5' primer and a J-beta primer mix, a second PCR was run for roughly 6 to 11 cycles. Each CDR3 protein gets one entry after TCRdb re-called the 5' RACE reads with MiXCR. The data hold 790,000 or so distinct CDR3 sequences, with 56% observed a single time. Sequencing was done on a sample of blood. The receptors here all came from a man in his forties or fifties in good health.

The J gene is TRBJ1-2, the V gene TRBV4-1, with D perhaps matching TRBD1 (5 bases). Germline lookup yields CDR1 MGHRA and CDR2 YSYEKL. Trimming took off 1 base at V and 6 bases at J, with 9 bases between the two ends. This CDR3 region has 13 residues. For the CDR3, the DNA is TGCGCCAGCAGCCAAGGGGGCTCGGATGGCTACACCTTC. Its translation is CASSQGGSDGYTF.

The genes are TRBV4-1 and TRBJ1-6, with D unresolved. V was shortened by 1 base and J by 4 bases, with 14 bases between the two germline ends. CDR1 is MGHRA, CDR2 YSYEKL, per germline. The CDR3 is 17 amino acids. CDR3 sequence reads: CASSQGLARGYNSPLHF. CDR3 bases: TGCGCCAGCAGCCAAGGACTCGCCCGAGGGTATAATTCACCCCTCCACTTT.

This clonotype came up a few times. In nucleotides, the CDR3 is TGTGCCATCAGGTCAGACAGGAGCACCTACGAGCAGTACTTC. The encoded protein is CAIRSDRSTYEQYF. The J gene is TRBJ2-7, the V gene TRBV10-3; weak D call: TRBD1 (6 bases). The germline V gene has CDR1 ENHRY and CDR2 SYGVKD. The CDR3 length is 14 residues. Trimming pared 6 bases from V and 2 bases from J, leaving 14 bases between.

The chain couples TRBV29-1 to TRBJ2-7; 7 bases are a match to TRBD1. Germline CDR1 reads SQVTM; CDR2 reads ANQGSEA. CDR3 length: 12 amino acids. The V and J ends lost 4 bases and 6 bases, in that order; junction bases with no gene match: 6. For the CDR3, the DNA is TGCAGCGTTGGCGACAGGGAGCGCGAGCAGTACTTC. It translates to CSVGDREREQYF.

The chain has TRBV12-3 or TRBV12-4 and TRBJ1-4, with a possible D match to TRBD1 (6 bases). V dropped 6 bases and J dropped 8 bases, with 10 bases sitting between them. The CDR3 has 12 amino acids. CDR3 in amino acids: CASRGGAEKLFF. CDR3 in DNA: TGTGCCAGCAGGGGGGGGGCCGAAAAACTGTTTTTT.

The chain has TRBV29-1 and TRBJ2-3; D unclear. This CDR3 spans 13 amino acids. Germline CDR1 and CDR2: SQVTM and ANQGSEA. Trimming pared 6 bases from V and 2 bases from J, leaving 12 bases between. CDR3 residues: CSVNRDATDTQYF. Here the CDR3 DNA reads TGCAGCGTAAACCGCGACGCCACAGATACGCAGTATTTT.

The chain combines TRBV20-1 with TRBJ2-1; D perhaps matches TRBD2 (6 bases). V was shortened by 0 bases and J by 8 bases, with 20 bases between the two germline ends. CDR1 DFQATT and CDR2 SNEGSKA come from the germline V gene (reference sequence). The CDR3 length is 16 residues. The CDR3 nucleotides read TGCAGTGCTAGAGATAGTCGAGGCGGGATCAGGGATGAGCAGTTCTTC. Amino acids: CSARDSRGGIRDEQFF.

DNA for the CDR3: TGTGCCAGCAGCGAACTTATTAACTATGGCTACACCTTC. Translation: CASSELINYGYTF. The chain carries TRBV25-1 and TRBJ1-2; D is ambiguous. This CDR3 region has 13 residues. The V gene lost 6 bases and the J gene lost 1 base, with 9 bases spanning the gap. CDR1 and CDR2 from the germline V gene are MGHDK and SYGVNS.

This clonotype was seen a few times. The V call is TRBV3-1, the J call TRBJ1-2, with 8 positions matching TRBD1. The CDR3 extends over 15 amino acids. V lost 0 bases to trimming and J lost 4 bases; unmatched junction nucleotides: 4. Germline loops: CDR1 LGHDT, CDR2 YNNKEL (reference sequence). CDR3 bases: TGTGCCAGCAGCCAAGATTCCACAGGGGGCTATGGCTACACCTTC. Its translation: CASSQDSTGGYGYTF.

In its sample, this clonotype was seen a few times. The rearrangement links TRBV10-3 to TRBJ2-3; 7 bases are shared with TRBD1. CDR1 and CDR2 from the germline V gene are ENHRY and SYGVKD. The CDR3 extends over 14 amino acids. The V gene end was trimmed by 3 bases and the J gene end by 5 bases; junction bases not matched to a gene: 5. This chain's CDR3 is CAISDAGGRDTQYF. In DNA form, the CDR3 reads TGTGCCATCAGTGATGCAGGGGGACGAGATACGCAGTATTTT.

This chain joins TRBV11-2 and TRBJ2-1; TRBD1 matches 8 bases. The V and J ends lost 4 bases and 7 bases, in that order; junction bases with no gene match: 9. CDR1 and CDR2 (germline): SGHAT, FQNNGV. This CDR3 has 15 residues. The CDR3 DNA sequence: TGTGCCAGCAGCTCGATTAGGACAGGGCGAAATGAGCAGTTCTTC. Its protein is CASSSIRTGRNEQFF.

This rearrangement joins TRBV5-5 to TRBJ2-7, with a weak D call TRBD2 (7 bases). Judging by the DNA end, TRBJ2-5 fits better; the J call may be wrong. There are 15 residues in the CDR3. CDR1 and CDR2 (germline): SGHKS, YYEKEE (reference sequence). This CDR3 is CASSPGGRGGETQYF. Written as DNA, the CDR3 is TGTGCCAGCAGCCCCGGGGGGCGCGGAGGAGAGACCCAGTACTTC.